This TCR beta chain originates from a study of cytomegalovirus exposure and HLA in healthy donors (dated 2017 in TCRdb). Regarding the study in general: An earlier analysis of around 600 of the donors reported roughly 300 Gb of sequence data and more than 90 million unique TCR beta sequences from 190 million or so T cells. To predict cytomegalovirus infection status, the study brought together high-throughput TCR immunosequencing, statistical association of individual TCRs with disease status, and machine learning. Five DR-DQ haplotypes were treated as single units for association and clustering because of strong linkage in the cohort. The study profiled the T cell repertoires of about 720 subjects by immunosequencing and related them to cytomegalovirus serostatus. Along with the approximately 650-subject first cohort, a separate validation cohort of over a hundred different subjects was used. In the later analysis, no new phenotypic data were used to find candidate immune exposures; instead, reliance was placed on TCR beta sequences and their occurrence across donors. The study aimed to test whether signatures of past pathogen exposure could be identified by cataloging public T cell receptors. Across 398 genotyped donors of the cohort, an average of about 240,000 unique TCR beta nucleotide sequences per donor were sequenced, and roughly 20% of those sequences were non-productive. Among the roughly 400 genotyped donors, approximately 77% belonged to the genetic ancestry cluster associated with self-reported Caucasian donors. An earlier analysis of nearly 600 of the donors applied high-throughput TCR beta sequencing to assess whether each TCR beta V gene segment acted as functional or pseudogenic. A later analysis re-analyzed previously published TCR beta repertoires from 600 to 850 donors and added high-resolution HLA genotyping to study TCR occurrence patterns. Every discovery cohort repertoire had been produced on one sequencing platform. A later genetic analysis used genome-wide SNP genotypes for 398 of the 666 donors, treating that subset as a discovery cohort. HLA typing covered class I and class II loci at four-digit resolution. Roughly 300 gigabases of sequencing data and around 88 million unique TCR sequences made up an early release that covered 640 HLA-typed donors. Typing coverage varied by locus: roughly 620-640 donors for A, B, C, DRB1 and DQB1; approximately 500 for DQA1; approximately 570 for DPA1; approximately 490 for DPB1. Donor age, sex, ethnicity and CMV serostatus were collected together with the repertoire data. The study at large found these results: A cluster of highly shared sequence variants was judged likely to be a technical artifact of the sequencing pipeline. Several of the top co-occurrence clusters appeared to be linked to parvovirus B19, influenza, CMV and Epstein-Barr virus, according to a later analysis. A total of 150 to 200 TCR beta chains were listed by the study as associated with cytomegalovirus. Because counts were too low, seventeen rarely observed V segments, including chromosome 9 orphons, were excluded from the earlier analysis of under 650 of the donors. A later genetic analysis associated a missense DCLRE1C variant with V-gene and J-gene trimming of TCR beta chains, and an independent cohort replicated the association. A later analysis found that most CMV-associated TCR beta chains appeared HLA-restricted, with HLA associations seemingly driven largely by CMV exposure. Correlated functional status among segregating V segments might be attributable to linkage disequilibrium, but an unknown experimental factor could not be ruled out. Roughly uniform sequencing depth across donors was assumed in presence/absence analyses, although this assumption may not hold. Broadly in line with IMGT annotations, most TCR beta V segments showed up in productive rearrangements about 87% or about 30% of the time in an earlier analysis of approximately 600 of the donors. A later analysis found that TCR association rates varied across HLA loci, with DRB1 alleles showing the most associated TCRs and HLA-C alleles the fewest. In a later analysis, HLA-associated TCR beta chains showed more clonal expansion and lower generation probabilities than non-associated chains that were equally common. Three of the identified cytomegalovirus-associated TCR beta chains were confirmed in vitro to be specific for cytomegalovirus antigens. Cytomegalovirus status was reported to be diagnosed by the classifier with high specificity and sensitivity in both the original and validation cohorts. While some public TCRs were present in many individuals, most TCR sequences turned up only very rarely across donors. Only TCR beta chains were sequenced in this cohort, and the absence of alpha or paired-chain data limited detectable features. For the cohort, immune exposure information was limited to CMV serostatus. The authors suggested that the approach could potentially be generalized to other disease states and immunological phenotypes. In a later analysis, some 17,000 TCR beta sequences were associated with specific HLA alleles at a false discovery rate of 0.05. Because the 87-base-pair reads could not distinguish some IMGT-functional V segments, including TRBV6-2 and TRBV6-3, those segments were excluded. When HLA alleles, especially DR and DQ, strongly co-occurred, attributing TCR associations to individual alleles was difficult. Compared with the approximately 670-donor mean, donors in an Asian-associated ancestry cluster had fewer N-insertions in productive TCRs, according to a later genetic analysis. A further reported finding was that TCR beta sequences accurately predicted the HLA-A and HLA-B alleles for most subjects in the first cohort. HLA typing was unavailable for some donors at each locus, so association tests used only the typed subset.

The method behind the library was the immunoSEQ multiplex PCR assay. For the multiplex PCR, a mixture combining 60 forward primers for TCR Vbeta segments and 13 reverse primers for TCR Jbeta segments was used. The CDR3 region of rearranged TCR beta genes was amplified from genomic DNA by a multiplex PCR assay. The amplified TCR beta libraries were sequenced on the Illumina HiSeq System as 87-base-pair reads. In the original analysis: A later analysis tallied tens of millions of unique TCR beta chains across the 650 to 750 repertoires, and around 12 million of those chains were shared by two or more donors. A nearest-neighbor algorithm error-corrected the raw reads and collapsed the reads into unique sequences, merging closely related sequences to remove PCR and sequencing errors. CDR3 sequences were aligned to IMGT reference sequences to assign V, D and J gene segments. Each retained sequence needed at least a six-nucleotide match to both a V gene segment and a J gene segment. Rearrangements were called productive when the CDR3 lacked stop codons and stayed in frame with V and J; all others were non-productive. CDR3 was defined by IMGT convention, running from the second conserved V-encoded cysteine to the conserved J-encoded phenylalanine. In an earlier analysis of around 640 of the donors, sequences lacking an unambiguous match to a single V gene segment were excluded. An earlier analysis of approximately 590 of the donors called V segments functional above 56.7% productive rearrangements and segregating when the between-donor standard deviation exceeded 5%. A statistical classification framework was developed to diagnose cytomegalovirus status using the catalog of TCR beta chain sequences. V and J gene assignment, in a later analysis, came from comparing TCR nucleotide sequences with IMGT/GENE-DB human TR gene sequences. The TCRdist pipeline was used in a later analysis to assign CDR3 sequences and most-parsimonious VDJ recombination scenarios. In a later analysis, each TCR beta chain was defined by its CDR3 amino acid sequence together with its V-gene family, and reads lacking a unique V-gene family were excluded. In a later analysis, approximately 590 highly shared, low-generation-probability nucleotide sequences were removed to address suspected cross-contamination and a sequencing artifact. For each public chain, a later analysis derived a clonal expansion index from normalized ranks of inferred template counts within each repertoire. In a later analysis, generation probabilities were computed using a VDJ recombination model fitted to out-of-frame rearrangements, and the results were checked against IGoR. A later analysis scored TCR-TCR, TCR-HLA and TCR-CMV co-occurrence with hypergeometric tests, applying a repertoire-size bias correction to TCR pairs. A later analysis estimated false discovery rates by permuting HLA or CMV assignments 20 times. A later analysis grouped co-occurring TCRs with DBSCAN, adding TCRdist sequence similarity when clustering within HLA-allele-positive subsets. For co-occurrence clustering, repertoires with fewer than 30,000 or more than 120,000 public chains were excluded, along with roughly five repertoires with anomalous nucleotide sharing. Imported from immuneACCESS, the table was reduced by TCRdb to in-frame sequences with V and J called. These copies leave out some clones; in studies compared against another copy, an unresolved V gene accounts for under half, and the cause of the remainder is not known. V and J calls plus clone size are reproduced from that table; the DNA served to infer D and trimming. Across this sample there are 200,000 or so clones, with 70% to 80% seen only once. Clones ranked in the top ten supply 0.2% to 0.25% of the sample.

The cohort comprised around 700 healthy bone marrow donors. All cohort members were sampled while nominally healthy, although unrecorded immune exposures were likely present. The donor tested CMV seronegative, placing the donor among the 350 or so seronegative members of the cohort. A peripheral blood sample was provided by each donor, and peripheral blood mononuclear cells were used for TCR beta sequencing. Genomic DNA extraction from the blood cell samples was performed with the Qiagen DNeasy Blood Extraction Kit. Comments on this clone: Its cognate antigen has yet to be identified. No base-level quality is on record; no much larger clone is a single base apart.

Taken from the germline V gene (reference sequence), the CDR1 and CDR2 loops are LNHDA and SQIVND. For this chain, trimming is 3 bases at the V end and 3 bases at the J end, and the number of junction bases without a gene match is 4. Inclusive of the bounding cysteine and phenylalanine, the CDR3 is 15 residues long. The sequence is cut down to CDR3 DNA, 45 bases in frame from base 1. Sequencing was carried out using PBMCs. This TCR derives from a girl aged 2-10 years in good health and CMV-seronegative. The chain couples TRBV19 to TRBJ2-2; 7 middle bases align to TRBD1. The CDR3 protein is CASSIRDSYTGELFF. The nucleotide sequence reads TGTGCCAGTAGTATCCGGGACAGTTACACCGGGGAGCTGTTTTTT.